One sample yielded the 21 T cell receptor beta chains listed below, sequenced in a study of T cells in Graves' hyperthyroidism and ophthalmopathy (dated by TCRdb to the late 2010s). The method was multiplex PCR. Sequencer: Illumina HiSeq 2000. The TCR beta CDR3 regions were amplified from RNA transcripts. The TCR CDR3 was subjected to a first round of RT-PCR using the HTBI primer set and the Qiagen OneStep RT-PCR kit. TCRdb reprocessed the public reads (quality trimming at Q25 with fastp, clone calling with MiXCR) and kept in-frame beta chains. When rows share a CDR3 protein, they turn into one entry using the most common DNA and genes. The sample table contains over 300,000 distinct CDR3 sequences; only one count was recorded for roughly an eighth of them. Of the sample, 30% to 40% is held by the ten largest clones. Sequences were obtained from blood. These receptors were obtained from a woman in her thirties or forties with Graves' ophthalmopathy.

This clonotype was observed a few times. The chain combines TRBV6-1 with TRBJ1-1, with D tentatively TRBD1 (5 bases). Trimming left V 2 bases short and J 4 bases short, with 8 bases between. This CDR3 is 13 amino acids long. The germline V gene encodes CDR1 MNHNS and CDR2 SASEGT. This CDR3 is CASSEIGVTEAFF. Written as DNA, the CDR3 is TGTGCCAGCAGTGAAATAGGGGTCACTGAAGCTTTCTTT.

This clonotype was counted ten times or more. The chain uses TRBV25-1 and TRBJ1-3; possible D gene TRBD1, 6 bases. The CDR3 has 14 amino acids. Germline V gene sequence: CDR1 MGHDK, CDR2 SYGVNS. V was trimmed by 5 bases and J by 2 bases, leaving 10 bases between them. The CDR3 here is CASSPGVTGNTIYF. The DNA of the CDR3 is TGTGCCAGCAGTCCAGGGGTGACTGGAAACACCATATATTTT.

This clonotype was recorded many times. V gene TRBV2 combines with J gene TRBJ1-2; 7 bases line up with TRBD1. The CDR3 is made up of 12 amino acids. Germline values: CDR1 SNHLY, CDR2 FYNNEI. J lost 7 bases, V lost 5 bases, and 4 bases had no gene match. The CDR3 loop reads CASSIRGLGYTF. The CDR3, as DNA: TGTGCCAGCAGTATTAGGGGGCTTGGCTACACCTTC.

Worth noting for this clonotype: This may be a read error: a much more frequent sequence differs by one nucleotide. The chain employs TRBV13 and TRBJ1-2; 8 positions agree with TRBD1. Trimming cost V 5 bases and J 1 base; bases outside gene matches: 12. CDR3 size: 17 residues. CDR1 is PRHDT and CDR2 is FYEKMQ in the germline V gene (reference sequence). CDR3 bases: TGTGCCAGCAGCCCAAGGGGAGCGGGACAGGATAACTATGGCTACACCTTC. It is translated as CASSPRGAGQDNYGYTF.

This chain joins TRBV2 and TRBJ1-1; 12 nucleotides line up with TRBD1. The CDR3 runs 14 residues. In germline, CDR1 is SNHLY, CDR2 FYNNEI. V gave up 8 bases and J gave up 0 bases; unmatched junction bases: 1. The CDR3 is CASGDRGLNTEAFF. The DNA of the CDR3 is TGTGCCAGCGGGGACAGGGGGCTGAACACTGAAGCTTTCTTT. Drawing the rest from reference TRBV2 and TRBJ1-1, the complete variable domain is EPEVTQTPSHQVTQMGQEVILRCVPISNHLYFYWYRQILGQKVEFLVSFYNNEISEKSEIFDDQFSVERPDGSNFTLKIRSTKLEDSAMYFCASGDRGLNTEAFFGQGTRLTVV.

Only a few counts were recorded for this clonotype. V and J are TRBV5-6 and TRBJ1-1; D unresolved. CDR1 is SGHDT and CDR2 is YYEEEE in the germline V gene. The CDR3 covers 15 residues. Trimming cost V 0 bases and J 3 bases, with 12 bases left between them. This chain's CDR3 is CASSLGARSYTEAFF. CDR3 DNA sequence: TGTGCCAGCAGCTTGGGGGCGCGAAGTTACACTGAAGCTTTCTTT.

There are a few counts of this clonotype. The V and J genes are TRBV24-1 and TRBJ2-5; 9 nucleotides match TRBD2. V shed 1 base and J 4 bases; nucleotides not matched to a gene: 6. Germline V gene lookup returns CDR1 KGHDR and CDR2 SFDVKD. The length of the CDR3 is 16 residues. CDR3 in amino acids: CATSDLGGGARETQYF. The CDR3 nucleotides read TGTGCCACCAGTGATTTAGGCGGGGGGGCCAGAGAGACCCAGTACTTC.

CDR3 bases: TGTGCCAGCAGCCCTCAGGGGGGACAGGGATACACCGGGGAGCTGTTTTTT. Translated: CASSPQGGQGYTGELFF. The chain recombines TRBV11-2 with TRBJ2-2; 9 nucleotides match TRBD1. The CDR3 sequence is 17 residues long. V was clipped by 5 bases and J by 3 bases; unmatched bases: 10. Germline CDR1 and CDR2: SGHAT and FQNNGV.

This chain links TRBV4-1 with TRBJ1-1; D is ambiguous. CDR1 is MGHRA and CDR2 is YSYEKL in the germline V gene. The CDR3 covers 14 residues. V lost 1 base and J 0 bases, leaving 6 bases between the germline ends. In nucleotides, the CDR3 is TGCGCCAGCAGCCAAGTTACGGTGAACACTGAAGCTTTCTTT. Translation gives CASSQVTVNTEAFF.

The CDR3 spells CSASKGEGLADSYNEQFF. In DNA form, the CDR3 reads TGCAGTGCTAGCAAGGGAGAGGGACTAGCGGACTCCTACAATGAGCAGTTCTTC. The V call is TRBV20-1, the J call TRBJ2-1, with 11 positions matching TRBD2. The V gene's germline CDR1 is DFQATT and CDR2 SNEGSKA (reference sequence). V lost 3 bases to trimming and J lost 0 bases; unmatched junction nucleotides: 10. CDR3 length: 18 amino acids.

This clonotype occurred many times. The gene calls are TRBV27 and TRBJ1-1, with a possible D match to TRBD1 (5 bases). There are 14 residues in the CDR3. Trimming shortened V by 4 bases and J by 4 bases, and 13 bases separated the two germline ends. Germline V gene data show CDR1 as MNHEY and CDR2 as SMNVEV (reference sequence). The CDR3 coding sequence is TGTGCCAGCAGTTGGGGGGAGGGAACCACTGAAGCTTTCTTT. It yields the protein CASSWGEGTTEAFF.

This clonotype was seen ten or more times. The CDR3 loop is CASSLDSTHTEAFF. The DNA of the CDR3 is TGTGCCAGCAGCTTAGATTCGACTCACACTGAAGCTTTCTTT. This chain links TRBV7-9 with TRBJ1-1; D is unclear. There are 14 residues in the CDR3. The germline gives CDR1 SEHNR, CDR2 FQNEAQ (reference sequence). Trimming removed 1 base from V and 3 bases from J, with 9 bases in between.

This clonotype was seen many times. The chain uses TRBV19 and TRBJ2-7; tentatively, D is TRBD1 (6 bases). V was clipped by 5 bases and J by 5 bases, with 13 bases between them. CDR3 length: 13 amino acids. The germline V gene has CDR1 LNHDA and CDR2 SQIVND (reference sequence). CDR3 sequence (DNA): TGTGCCAGTAGTCAGGGGCAAGGAAACGAGCAGTACTTC. Translated: CASSQGQGNEQYF.

This chain joins TRBV10-3 and TRBJ2-7, with D possibly being TRBD2 (5 bases). The germline CDR1 and CDR2 sequences are ENHRY and SYGVKD. The CDR3 loop spans 13 amino acids. The V and J ends lost 4 bases and 2 bases respectively, with 9 bases between them. The CDR3 DNA reads as TGTGCCATCAGTGCCGTAGCGACCTACGAGCAGTACTTC. This codes for CAISAVATYEQYF.

This clonotype came up many times. The J gene is TRBJ1-1, the V gene TRBV2; D remains ambiguous. Germline lookup yields CDR1 SNHLY and CDR2 FYNNEI. The CDR3 has 15 amino acids. V was shortened by 4 bases and J by 3 bases, with 15 bases between the two germline ends. The CDR3 spells CASSATRVGDTEAFF. The CDR3 DNA sequence: TGTGCCAGCAGTGCCACGCGGGTTGGGGACACTGAAGCTTTCTTT.

This clonotype showed up many times. This rearrangement joins TRBV20-1 to TRBJ1-6; no clear D. This CDR3 region has 13 residues. Trimming removed 2 bases at V and 7 bases at J, with 9 bases between. Germline-derived CDR1 and CDR2 are DFQATT and SNEGSKA (reference sequence). The CDR3 spells CSARQVGNSPLHF. The CDR3 DNA sequence: TGCAGTGCTAGACAGGTCGGAAATTCACCCCTCCACTTT.

This clonotype was recorded at least ten times. The junction departs from the called germline gene at one end, perhaps through a read error. V and J are TRBV7-7 and TRBJ2-2; D possibly corresponds to TRBD1 (6 bases). There are 14 residues in the CDR3. Germline V gene sequence: CDR1 SSHAT, CDR2 FNYEAQ (reference sequence). The CDR3, as DNA: TGTGCTAGCAGCCCCGGACAGACCACCGGGGAGCTGTTTTTT. Residues: CASSPGQTTGELFF.

This clonotype was recorded at least ten times. The gene calls are TRBV6-1 and TRBJ1-3; the D is unclear. The germline CDR1 and CDR2 sequences are MNHNS and SASEGT. The germline V and J ends were trimmed by 0 bases and 2 bases, with 8 bases remaining between them. This CDR3 contains 15 residues. CDR3 coding DNA: TGTGCCAGCAGTGAAGCAAGTCCGGCTGGAAACACCATATATTTT. Amino acid sequence: CASSEASPAGNTIYF.

There are many counts of this clonotype. The chain joins TRBV10-3 to TRBJ2-7, with 7 bases identical to TRBD1. This CDR3 is built from 14 residues. Per the germline V gene, CDR1 is ENHRY and CDR2 is SYGVKD. V was pared by 4 bases and J by 2 bases, with 5 bases of the junction left unmatched. Written as DNA, the CDR3 is TGTGCCATCAGTGTTCCAGGGGGAACCTACGAGCAGTACTTC. Encoded protein: CAISVPGGTYEQYF.

This clonotype was detected only a few times. The chain has TRBV7-9 and TRBJ1-3; D is possibly TRBD1 (5 bases). There are 16 residues in the CDR3. Looked up from germline, CDR1 is SEHNR and CDR2 is FQNEAQ (reference sequence). In DNA, the CDR3 is TGTCCCGCTGAGGGGCCTCGCGAGAGCTCTGGAAACACCATATATTTT. Translating gives CPAEGPRESSGNTIYF.

The J gene is TRBJ1-2, the V gene TRBV5-8; weak D call: TRBD1 (6 bases). The CDR3 is 13 amino acids. Trimming cost V 2 bases and J 7 bases, with 12 bases left between them. Germline lookup yields CDR1 SGHTS and CDR2 YDEGEE. The CDR3 DNA is TGTGCCAGCAGCTTCCGGGGGCCGCTTGGCTACACCTTC. This translates into CASSFRGPLGYTF.